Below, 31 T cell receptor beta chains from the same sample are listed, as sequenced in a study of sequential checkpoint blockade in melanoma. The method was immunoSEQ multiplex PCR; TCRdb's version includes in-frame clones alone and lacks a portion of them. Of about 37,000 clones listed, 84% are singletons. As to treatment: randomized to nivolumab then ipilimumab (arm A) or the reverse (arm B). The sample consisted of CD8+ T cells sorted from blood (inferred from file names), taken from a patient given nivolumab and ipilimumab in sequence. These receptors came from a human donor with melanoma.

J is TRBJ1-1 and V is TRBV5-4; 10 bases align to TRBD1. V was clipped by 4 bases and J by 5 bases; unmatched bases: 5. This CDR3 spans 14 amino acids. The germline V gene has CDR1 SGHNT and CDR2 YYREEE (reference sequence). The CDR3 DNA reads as TGTGCCAGCAGCGGGGACAGGGGTGGGACTGAAGCTTTCTTT. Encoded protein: CASSGDRGGTEAFF.

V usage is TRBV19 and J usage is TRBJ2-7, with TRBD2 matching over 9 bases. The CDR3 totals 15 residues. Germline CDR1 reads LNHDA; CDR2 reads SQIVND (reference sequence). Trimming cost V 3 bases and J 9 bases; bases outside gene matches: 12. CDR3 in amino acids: CASSIETSGSAWQYF. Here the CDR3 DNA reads TGTGCCAGTAGTATCGAGACTAGCGGATCGGCCTGGCAGTACTTC.

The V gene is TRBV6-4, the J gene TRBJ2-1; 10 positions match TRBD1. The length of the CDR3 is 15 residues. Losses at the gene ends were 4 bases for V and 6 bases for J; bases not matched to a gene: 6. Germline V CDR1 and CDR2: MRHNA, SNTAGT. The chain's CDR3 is CASSASTGGSNEQFF. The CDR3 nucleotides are TGTGCCAGCAGTGCTTCGACAGGGGGCTCCAATGAGCAGTTCTTC.

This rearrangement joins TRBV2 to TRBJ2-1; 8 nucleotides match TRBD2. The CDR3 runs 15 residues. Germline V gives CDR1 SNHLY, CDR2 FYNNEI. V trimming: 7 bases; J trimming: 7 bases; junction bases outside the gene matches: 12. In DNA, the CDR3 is TGTGCCAGCATAGTTGGAGCGGGAGAGGAAAATGAGCAGTTCTTC. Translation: CASIVGAGEENEQFF.

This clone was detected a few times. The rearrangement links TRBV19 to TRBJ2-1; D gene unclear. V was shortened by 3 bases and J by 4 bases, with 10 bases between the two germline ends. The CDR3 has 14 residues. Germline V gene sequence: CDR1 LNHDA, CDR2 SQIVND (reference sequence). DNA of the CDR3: TGTGCCAGTAGTATTTTTGATACTTACAATGAGCAGTTCTTC. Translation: CASSIFDTYNEQFF.

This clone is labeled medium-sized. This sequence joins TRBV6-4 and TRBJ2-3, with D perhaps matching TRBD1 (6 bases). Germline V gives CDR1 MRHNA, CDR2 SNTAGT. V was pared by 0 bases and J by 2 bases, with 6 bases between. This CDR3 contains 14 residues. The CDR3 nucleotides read TGTGCCAGCAGTGACTCGGGGGCCACAGATACGCAGTATTTT. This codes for CASSDSGATDTQYF.

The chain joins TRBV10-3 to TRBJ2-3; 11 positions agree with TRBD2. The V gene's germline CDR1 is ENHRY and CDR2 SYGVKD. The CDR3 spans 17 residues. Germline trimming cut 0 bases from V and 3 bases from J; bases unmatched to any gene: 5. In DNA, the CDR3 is TGTGCCATCAGTGAGTCACTAGCGGGGGTCGGAACAGATACGCAGTATTTT. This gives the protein CAISESLAGVGTDTQYF.

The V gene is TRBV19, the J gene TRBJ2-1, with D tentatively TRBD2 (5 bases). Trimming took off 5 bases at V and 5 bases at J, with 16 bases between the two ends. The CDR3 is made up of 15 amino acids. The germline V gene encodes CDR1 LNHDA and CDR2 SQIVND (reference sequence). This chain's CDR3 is CASSYDRGANNEQFF. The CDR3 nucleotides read TGTGCCAGTAGTTACGACCGGGGAGCGAACAATGAGCAGTTCTTC.

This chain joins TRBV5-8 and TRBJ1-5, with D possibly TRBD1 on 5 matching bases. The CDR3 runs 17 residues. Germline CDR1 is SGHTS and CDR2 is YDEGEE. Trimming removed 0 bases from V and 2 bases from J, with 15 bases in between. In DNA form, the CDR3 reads TGTGCCAGCAGCTTGGGTAGGGGCCTAGGGGGCAATCAGCCCCAGCATTTT. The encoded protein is CASSLGRGLGGNQPQHF.

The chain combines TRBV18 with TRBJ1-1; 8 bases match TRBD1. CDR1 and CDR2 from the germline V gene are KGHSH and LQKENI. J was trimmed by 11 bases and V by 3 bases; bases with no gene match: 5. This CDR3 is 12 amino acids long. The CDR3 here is CASSPGTGWAFF. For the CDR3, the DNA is TGTGCCAGCTCACCTGGGACAGGCTGGGCTTTCTTT.

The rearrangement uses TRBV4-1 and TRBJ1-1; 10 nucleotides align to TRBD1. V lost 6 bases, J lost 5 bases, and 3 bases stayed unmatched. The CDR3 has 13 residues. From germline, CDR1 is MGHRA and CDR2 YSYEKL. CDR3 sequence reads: CASRLGQGTEAFF. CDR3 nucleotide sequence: TGCGCCAGCAGGTTGGGACAGGGGACTGAAGCTTTCTTT.

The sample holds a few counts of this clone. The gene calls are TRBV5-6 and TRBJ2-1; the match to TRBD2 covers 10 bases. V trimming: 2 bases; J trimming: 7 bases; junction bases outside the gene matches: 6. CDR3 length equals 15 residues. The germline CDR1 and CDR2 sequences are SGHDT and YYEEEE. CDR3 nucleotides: TGTGCCAGCAGCTTTAGCGGGGGGCTTGGAAATGAGCAGTTCTTC. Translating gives CASSFSGGLGNEQFF.

The CDR3 loop reads CASSLGGRDEQFF. The DNA for the CDR3 is TGTGCCAGCAGCCTGGGAGGAAGGGATGAGCAGTTCTTC. The V gene is TRBV28, the J gene TRBJ2-1; perhaps TRBD2 as D (6 bases). V lost 6 bases, J lost 8 bases, and 14 bases lay in between. The CDR3 is 13 amino acids. Germline assignment: CDR1 MDHEN and CDR2 SYDVKM.

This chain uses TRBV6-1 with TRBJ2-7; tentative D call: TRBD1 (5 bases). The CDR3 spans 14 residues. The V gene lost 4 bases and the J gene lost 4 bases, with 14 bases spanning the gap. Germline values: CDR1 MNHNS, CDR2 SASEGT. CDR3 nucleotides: TGTGCCAGCAGTGTGGTAGGGGCGACTTACGAGCAGTACTTC. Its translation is CASSVVGATYEQYF.

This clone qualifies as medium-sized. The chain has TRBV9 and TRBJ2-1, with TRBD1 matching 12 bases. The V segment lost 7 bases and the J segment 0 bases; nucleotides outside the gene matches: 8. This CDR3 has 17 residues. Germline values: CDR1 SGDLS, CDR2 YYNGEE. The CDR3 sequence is CASGGQGAISSYNEQFF. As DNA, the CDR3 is TGTGCCAGCGGGGGACAGGGGGCGATATCCTCCTACAATGAGCAGTTCTTC.

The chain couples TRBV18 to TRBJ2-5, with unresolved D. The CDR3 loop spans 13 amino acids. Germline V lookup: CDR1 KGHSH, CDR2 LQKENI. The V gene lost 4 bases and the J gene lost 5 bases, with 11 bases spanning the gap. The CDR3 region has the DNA TGTGCCAGCTCACTCTGGGCTTATGAGACCCAGTACTTC. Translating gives CASSLWAYETQYF. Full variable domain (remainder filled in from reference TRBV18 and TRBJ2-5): NAGVMQNPRHLVRRRGQEARLRCSPMKGHSHVYWYRQLPEEGLKFMVYLQKENIIDESGMPKERFSAEFPKEGPSILRIQQVVRGDSAAYFCASSLWAYETQYFGPGTRLLVL.

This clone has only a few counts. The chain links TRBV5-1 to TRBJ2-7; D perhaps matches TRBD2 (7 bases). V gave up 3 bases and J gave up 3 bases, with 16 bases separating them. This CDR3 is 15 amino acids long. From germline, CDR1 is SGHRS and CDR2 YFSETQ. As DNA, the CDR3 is TGCGCCAGCAGCTCGCTACAGGGACTAAACTACGAGCAGTACTTC. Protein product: CASSSLQGLNYEQYF.

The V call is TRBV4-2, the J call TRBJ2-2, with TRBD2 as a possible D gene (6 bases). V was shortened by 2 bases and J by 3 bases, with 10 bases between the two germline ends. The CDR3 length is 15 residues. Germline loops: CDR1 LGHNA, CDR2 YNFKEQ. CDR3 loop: CASSQRREDTGELFF. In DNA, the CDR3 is TGTGCCAGCAGCCAAAGGAGGGAGGACACCGGGGAGCTGTTTTTT.

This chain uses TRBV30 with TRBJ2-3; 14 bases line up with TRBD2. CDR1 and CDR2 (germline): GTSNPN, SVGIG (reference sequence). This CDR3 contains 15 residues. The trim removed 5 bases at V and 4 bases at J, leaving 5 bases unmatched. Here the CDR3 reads CAWGTSGGSADTQYF. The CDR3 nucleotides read TGTGCCTGGGGGACTAGCGGGGGTTCCGCAGATACGCAGTATTTT. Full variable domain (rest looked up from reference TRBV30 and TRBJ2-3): SQTIHQWPATLVQPVGSPLSLECTVEGTSNPNLYWYRQAAGRGLQLLFYSVGIGQISSEVPQNLSASRPQDRQFILSSKKLLLSDSGFYLCAWGTSGGSADTQYFGPGTRLTVL.

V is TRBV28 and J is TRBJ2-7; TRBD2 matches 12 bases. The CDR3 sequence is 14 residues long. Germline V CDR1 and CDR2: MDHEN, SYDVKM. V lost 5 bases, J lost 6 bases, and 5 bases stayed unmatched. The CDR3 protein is CASSPGLAGFEQYF. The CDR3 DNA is TGTGCCAGCAGTCCAGGACTAGCGGGGTTCGAGCAGTACTTC. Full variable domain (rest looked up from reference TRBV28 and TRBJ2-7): DVKVTQSSRYLVKRTGEKVFLECVQDMDHENMFWYRQDPGLGLRLIYFSYDVKMKEKGDIPEGYSVSREKKERFSLILESASTNQTSMYLCASSPGLAGFEQYFGPGTRLTVT.

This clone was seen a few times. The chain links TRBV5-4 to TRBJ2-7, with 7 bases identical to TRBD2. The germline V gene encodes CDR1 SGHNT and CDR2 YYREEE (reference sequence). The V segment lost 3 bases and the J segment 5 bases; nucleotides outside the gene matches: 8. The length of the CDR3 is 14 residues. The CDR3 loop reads CASSSGLGRDEQYF. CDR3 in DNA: TGTGCCAGCAGCTCTGGGCTGGGGAGGGACGAGCAGTACTTC.

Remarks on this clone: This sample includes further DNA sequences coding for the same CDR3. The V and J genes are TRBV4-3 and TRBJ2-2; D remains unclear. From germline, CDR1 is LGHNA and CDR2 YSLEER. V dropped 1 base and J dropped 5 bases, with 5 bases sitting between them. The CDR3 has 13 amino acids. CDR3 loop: CASSQVSTGELFF. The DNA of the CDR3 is TGCGCCAGCAGCCAAGTCAGTACCGGGGAGCTGTTTTTT.

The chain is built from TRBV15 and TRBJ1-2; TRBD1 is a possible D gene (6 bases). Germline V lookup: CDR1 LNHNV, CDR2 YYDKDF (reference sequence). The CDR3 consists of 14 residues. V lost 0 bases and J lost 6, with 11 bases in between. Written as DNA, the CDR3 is TGTGCCACCAGCAGAGATCGGCAGGGGAATGGCTACACCTTC. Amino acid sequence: CATSRDRQGNGYTF.

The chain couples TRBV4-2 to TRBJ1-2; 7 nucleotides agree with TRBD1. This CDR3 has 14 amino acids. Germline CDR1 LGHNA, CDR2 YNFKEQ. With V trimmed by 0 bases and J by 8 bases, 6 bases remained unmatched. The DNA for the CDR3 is TGTGCCAGCAGCCAAGAGACAGGGTCCCAAGGCTACACCTTC. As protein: CASSQETGSQGYTF.

CDR3: CASTATGAGTEAFF. As DNA, the CDR3 is TGTGCCAGCACCGCTACAGGGGCGGGCACTGAAGCTTTCTTT. This chain links TRBV5-6 with TRBJ1-1; TRBD1 agrees at 7 bases. Germline CDR1 SGHDT, CDR2 YYEEEE. V shed 6 bases and J 4 bases; nucleotides not matched to a gene: 9. CDR3 size: 14 residues.

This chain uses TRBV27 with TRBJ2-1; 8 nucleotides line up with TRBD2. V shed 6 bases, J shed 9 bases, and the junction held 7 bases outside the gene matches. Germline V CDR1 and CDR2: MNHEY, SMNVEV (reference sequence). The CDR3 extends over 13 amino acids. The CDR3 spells CASSLRTSLEQFF. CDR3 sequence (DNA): TGTGCCAGCAGCCTGCGGACTAGCCTTGAGCAGTTCTTC.

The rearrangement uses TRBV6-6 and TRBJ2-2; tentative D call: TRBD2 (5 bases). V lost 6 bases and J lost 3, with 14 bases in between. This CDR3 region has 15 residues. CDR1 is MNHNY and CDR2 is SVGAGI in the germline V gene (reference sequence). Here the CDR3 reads CASSSPPGDTGELFF. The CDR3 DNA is TGTGCCAGCAGCTCGCCCCCCGGGGACACCGGGGAGCTGTTTTTT.

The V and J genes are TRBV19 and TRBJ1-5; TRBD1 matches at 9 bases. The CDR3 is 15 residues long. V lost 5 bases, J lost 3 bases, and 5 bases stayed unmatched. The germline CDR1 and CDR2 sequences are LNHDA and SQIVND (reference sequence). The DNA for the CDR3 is TGTGCCAGTAGTCCCGGACAGGGGCCCAATCAGCCCCAGCATTTT. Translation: CASSPGQGPNQPQHF.

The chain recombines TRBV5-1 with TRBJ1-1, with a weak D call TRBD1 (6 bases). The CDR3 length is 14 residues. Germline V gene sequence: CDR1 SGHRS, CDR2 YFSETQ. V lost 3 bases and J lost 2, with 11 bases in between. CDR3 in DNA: TGCGCCAGCAGCTACTGGGGGCACAACACTGAAGCTTTCTTT. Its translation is CASSYWGHNTEAFF.

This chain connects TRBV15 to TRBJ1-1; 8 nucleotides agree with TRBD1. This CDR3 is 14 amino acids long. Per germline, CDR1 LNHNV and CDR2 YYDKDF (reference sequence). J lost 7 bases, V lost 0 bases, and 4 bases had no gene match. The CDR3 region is CATSRDRGTGEAFF. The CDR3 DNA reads TGTGCCACCAGCAGAGATCGGGGGACAGGTGAAGCTTTCTTT.

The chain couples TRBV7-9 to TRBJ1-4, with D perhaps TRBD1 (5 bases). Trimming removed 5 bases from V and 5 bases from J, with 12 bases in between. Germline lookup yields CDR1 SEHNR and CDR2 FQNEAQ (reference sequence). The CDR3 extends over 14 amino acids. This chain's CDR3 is CASSAEGWNEKLFF. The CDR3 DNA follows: TGTGCCAGCAGCGCGGAGGGGTGGAATGAAAAACTGTTTTTT.